This T cell receptor (beta chain) is drawn from a study of T-cell reconstitution after alpha-beta-depleted transplantation in children. This clonotype was recorded only once. Its specificity is not known. Since a much larger clone is just one base distant, this may be a read error. The CDR3 has 16 residues. Germline loops: CDR1 DFQATT, CDR2 SNEGSKA (reference sequence). Findings of the study overall: Surviving recipient T cells and intrathymic progenitors accounted for some patients' high TCRbeta diversity at day 60.

Molecular barcoding with unique molecular identifiers was used for the TCRbeta library. TCRdb re-called the PCR reads with MiXCR, one entry per CDR3 protein. The table has around 700,000 distinct CDR3 sequences, roughly 14% seen once. The chain couples TRBV20-1 to TRBJ1-2; D uncertain. Sequenced material: PBMCs, taken before TCRalphabeta/CD19-depleted stem cell transplant. This sequence originates from a girl aged 2-10 years with congenital amegakaryocytic thrombocytopenia, due to receive a stem cell transplant. CDR3: CSARGLPPGSNYGDTF. CDR3 nucleotide sequence: TGCAGTGCTAGGGGATTGCCACCGGGATCCAACTATGGCGACACCTTC.